This is a list of T cell receptor beta chains from one sample in a study of preoperative IRX-2 immunotherapy in early breast cancer. Profiling relied on immunoSEQ multiplex PCR, and the TCRdb table lists in-frame clones only, not all of them. The sample carries thousands of clones, around 70% recorded once. The sequenced sample was tumor tissue, obtained before IRX-2 immunotherapy. These TCRs come from a human donor with breast cancer. The CDR3 runs from the conserved cysteine through the conserved F or W. Fields, in order: V gene, CDR3 length, clone size, J gene, D gene, CDR3 DNA, CDR3 protein. D genes are given only for firm matches. Clone size is given for some rows only: seen once, a few or many times, or a class if the clone is expanded.

>TRBV28|16|-|TRBJ2-1|-
TGTGCCAGCAGTTCGCGTGAGGGGGTCTCCTACAATGAGCAGTTCTTC
CASSSREGVSYNEQFF
>TRBV7-4|15|once|TRBJ1-1|-
TGTGCCAGCAGCGTAGGAACAGGATCGAACACTGAAGCTTTCTTT
CASSVGTGSNTEAFF
>TRBV28|16|-|TRBJ1-2|-
TGTGCCAGCAGTTTAACAGGGAAGAGGCCCTTCTATGGCTACACCTTC
CASSLTGKRPFYGYTF
>TRBV6-8|14|-|TRBJ1-4|-
TGTGCCACGGGCGGGGGGCAAACTAATGAAAAACTGTTTTTT
CATGGGQTNEKLFF
>TRBV6-8|16|-|TRBJ1-1|-
TGTGCCAGCAGTTACTCGGGGTCCCAACGGGGCACTGAAGCTTTCTTT
CASSYSGSQRGTEAFF
>TRBV5-1|15|-|TRBJ1-1|-
TGCGCCAGCAGCCCGGCCTTATCCCGGGGGGCTGAAGCTTTCTTT
CASSPALSRGAEAFF
>TRBV5-1|14|once|TRBJ1-1|-
TGCGCCAGCAGCGTGGCCGATCTAGCCACTGAAGCTTTCTTT
CASSVADLATEAFF
>TRBV4-1|13|once|TRBJ1-5|-
TGCGCCAGCAGCCTCAGAGGCAATCAGCCCCAGCATTTT
CASSLRGNQPQHF
>TRBV11-3|17|medium-sized|TRBJ2-3|TRBD2
TGTGCCAGCAGCTTGAGAAGAGCGGGGGGTTACACAGATACGCAGTATTTT
CASSLRRAGGYTDTQYF
>TRBV1|13|-|TRBJ2-7|-
TGCGCCAGCAGCCGGAGCAGGGGTGACGAGCAGTACTTC
CASSRSRGDEQYF
>TRBV18|15|-|TRBJ2-3|TRBD1
TGTGCCAGCTCACTCGGACAGACAGGGATAGATACGCAGTATTTT
CASSLGQTGIDTQYF
>TRBV6-8|16|-|TRBJ1-5|-
TGTGCCAGCACCCATTTCGCTGGGAGCTTGGATCAGCCCCAGCATTTT
CASTHFAGSLDQPQHF
>TRBV6-8|13|once|TRBJ1-2|-
TGTGCCAGCAGTTACAGCTCGCCCCGGAGCTACACCTTC
CASSYSSPRSYTF
>TRBV28|14|-|TRBJ1-6|-
TGTGCCAGCAGTTTATCCATCCTTTATTCACCCCTCCACTTT
CASSLSILYSPLHF
>TRBV11-3|16|-|TRBJ2-1|-
TGTGCCAGCAGCTTACAGGGGACCCGCTCCTACAATGAGCAGTTCTTC
CASSLQGTRSYNEQFF
>TRBV15|14|-|TRBJ1-2|-
TGTGCCACCAGCAGAGATCCCAGGTCGGGTGGCTACACCTTC
CATSRDPRSGGYTF
>TRBV11-3|14|medium-sized|TRBJ1-2|TRBD1
TGTGCCAGCAGCGAAGCAGGGGGTCTCTCTGGCTACACCTTC
CASSEAGGLSGYTF
>TRBV6-8|16|medium-sized|TRBJ1-6|-
TGTGCCAGCAGTCTCCTCATAGGCTCCTATAATTCACCCCTCCACTTT
CASSLLIGSYNSPLHF
>TRBV10-2|16|-|TRBJ2-1|-
TGCGCCAGCAGTGATTCCGTTTTGAGCTCCTACAATGAGCAGTTCTTC
CASSDSVLSSYNEQFF
>TRBV19|14|-|TRBJ2-6|-
TGTGCCAGTAGTTCGGGCCATGGGGCCAACGTCCTGACTTTC
CASSSGHGANVLTF
>TRBV11-3|19|-|TRBJ2-7|TRBD1
TGTGCCAGCAGCTTAAAAAACCGGGACAGTTCTCTATCGGCCTACGAGCAGTACTTC
CASSLKNRDSSLSAYEQYF
>TRBV11-3|15|few|TRBJ1-1|-
TGTGCCAGCAGCCCTGGTAGCAGGGGTAATACTGAAGCTTTCTTT
CASSPGSRGNTEAFF
>TRBV30|15|-|TRBJ2-7|TRBD1
TGTGCCTGGAGTGTATTCCCGGGACAGTCCTACGAGCAGTACTTC
CAWSVFPGQSYEQYF
>TRBV6-8|13|medium-sized|TRBJ2-7|-
TGTGCCATCGAGGTTCCGGAGTCTACCGAGCAGTACTTC
CAIEVPESTEQYF
>TRBV7-1|13|-|TRBJ1-1|TRBD1
TGTGCCAGCAGCCGGGACAGGGGTTCGGAAGCTTTCTTT
CASSRDRGSEAFF
>TRBV6-8|15|-|TRBJ1-2|-
TGTGCCAGCAGACTGCTCCCTAACCTAGGCTATGGCTACACCTTC
CASRLLPNLGYGYTF
>TRBV10-1|13|-|TRBJ1-2|TRBD1
TGCGCCAGCAGTGAGGACAGGGTGAAGGGCTACACCTTC
CASSEDRVKGYTF
>TRBV11-3|14|-|TRBJ1-4|-
TGTGCCAGCAGCTTTTACCGGCATAATGAAAAACTGTTTTTT
CASSFYRHNEKLFF
>TRBV18|13|-|TRBJ1-5|-
TGTGCCAGCTCCGGGTCTTCAGATCAGCCCCAGCATTTT
CASSGSSDQPQHF
>TRBV6-8|14|-|TRBJ2-7|-
TGTGCCAGCAGTTACGGAGCGGAAAAATACGAGCAGTACTTC
CASSYGAEKYEQYF
>TRBV15|15|-|TRBJ1-1|-
TGTGCCACCAGCAGAGAAGGAGCAGGGTACACTGAAGCTTTCTTT
CATSREGAGYTEAFF
>TRBV6-8|14|-|TRBJ1-5|-
TGTGCCAGCAGATTAGGGTTTAGCAATCAGCCCCAGCATTTT
CASRLGFSNQPQHF
>TRBV11-3|15|-|TRBJ2-1|-
TGTGCCAGCAGCCCACTAGGGAGCTCCTACAATGAGCAGTTCTTC
CASSPLGSSYNEQFF
>TRBV5-1|15|-|TRBJ2-7|TRBD1
TGCGCCAGCAGCAGGACAGGGGAATTTCCCTACGAGCAGTACTTC
CASSRTGEFPYEQYF
>TRBV11-3|16|-|TRBJ2-1|TRBD1
TGTGCCAGCAGCTTAGGGGGGACAGGGTTAGACAATGAGCAGTTCTTC
CASSLGGTGLDNEQFF
>TRBV6-8|15|-|TRBJ1-5|-
TGTGCCAGCTCTTCGGGCGGAGTTTCGGGTCAGCCCCAGCATTTT
CASSSGGVSGQPQHF
>TRBV19|14|-|TRBJ1-2|-
TGTGCCAGTACGAGAGACGGCCGCAACTATGGCTACACCTTC
CASTRDGRNYGYTF
>TRBV19|14|-|TRBJ2-3|-
TGTGCCAGTAGTACACAACCTAGCACAGATACGCAGTATTTT
CASSTQPSTDTQYF
>TRBV28|13|-|TRBJ2-2|-
TGTGCCAGCAGTTTTCCGTGGAGCGGGGAGCTGTTTTTT
CASSFPWSGELFF
>TRBV5-1|15|-|TRBJ2-7|TRBD1
TGCGCCAGCAGCTTGGCAGGACAGGTAACCTACGAGCAGTACTTC
CASSLAGQVTYEQYF
>TRBV6-8|12|-|TRBJ2-3|-
TGTGCCAGCAGTAATGGGGGCTATACGCAGTATTTT
CASSNGGYTQYF
>TRBV18|15|medium-sized|TRBJ1-1|-
TGTGCCAGCTCGGAGAGGTCCCCATTGTACACTGAAGCTTTCTTT
CASSERSPLYTEAFF
>TRBV6-8|21|-|TRBJ1-6|TRBD1
TGTGCCAGCAGCCCCATCCCGTGGACAGGGAACTATCTATCGAGCAATTCACCCCTCCACTTT
CASSPIPWTGNYLSSNSPLHF
>TRBV12-5|13|-|TRBJ1-1|-
TGTGCTAGTGGTTTGATGGGGCTCACTGAAGCTTTTTTT
CASGLMGLTEAFF
>TRBV28|13|-|TRBJ1-2|-
TGTGCCAGCAGACCGGGGGGCGACTATGGCTACACCTTC
CASRPGGDYGYTF
>TRBV19|15|-|TRBJ2-2|-
TGTGCCAGTTATACGGACGGCTCGAACACCGGGGAGCTGTTTTTT
CASYTDGSNTGELFF